This T cell receptor beta chain was obtained from a study of blood T cell repertoires in COVID-19. Study-level information: The United States, Italy and Spain provided the acute and convalescent COVID-19 samples.

Profiled with immunoSEQ multiplex PCR; TCRdb holds only in-frame clones, not every one. The sample carries some 170,000 clones, over 75% recorded once. Everyone who took part was about 18 to 90 years old, and they came from roughly 25 US areas. This TCR was sampled from a human donor with acute COVID-19. The donor label of this sample is uncertain. Sequenced: PBMCs or T cells enriched from blood (not recorded which).

In nucleotides, the CDR3 is TGCGCCAGCAGCCAAGCAGCCCCCGACAGGGGTCGCAATCAGCCCCAGCATTTT. This encodes CASSQAAPDRGRNQPQHF. This rearrangement joins TRBV4-1 to TRBJ1-5, with 8 bases that match TRBD1. The CDR3 has 18 amino acids. Germline-derived CDR1 and CDR2 are MGHRA and YSYEKL. V was pared by 1 base and J by 2 bases, with 10 bases of the junction left unmatched.